Listed here are 7 T cell receptor beta chains from one sample, sequenced in a study of shared clonotypes between healthy human individuals. Generated by immunoSEQ multiplex PCR, the TCRdb table keeps only in-frame clones and is missing some. The sample comprises approximately 1.9 million clones, 85% to 95% of which are singletons, and more than 1.5% rests with the top ten. Naive CD8 cells, CD45RO-negative and positively selected for CCR7, excluded terminally differentiated effector memory CD45RA+ cells. The sample comprised naive CD8+ T cells from PBMCs. The source of these receptors is a man aged 18-30 years in good health. Some clones in this sample may be carry-over from other donors' samples.

The gene calls are TRBV7-9 and TRBJ1-1; D is perhaps TRBD1 (5 bases). This CDR3 has 14 residues. CDR1 SEHNR and CDR2 FQNEAQ come from the germline V gene (reference sequence). V lost 5 bases and J lost 0, with 10 bases in between. CDR3 DNA: TGTGCCAGCAGCCCTAAGGGGATGAACACTGAAGCTTTCTTT. This gives the protein CASSPKGMNTEAFF.

This clone was detected only once. The rearrangement joins TRBV2 to TRBJ2-1; perhaps TRBD2 as D (6 bases). CDR1 SNHLY and CDR2 FYNNEI come from the germline V gene. CDR3 length equals 15 residues. V dropped 8 bases and J dropped 0 bases, with 14 bases sitting between them. The CDR3 here is CASLDSGLSYNEQFF. In nucleotides, the CDR3 is TGTGCCAGCCTAGATAGCGGCCTCTCCTACAATGAGCAGTTCTTC.

The CDR3 protein is CASSLPGQGVMNTEAFF. CDR3 sequence (DNA): TGTGCCAGCAGCTTACCGGGACAGGGGGTTATGAACACTGAAGCTTTCTTT. This sequence joins TRBV11-1 and TRBJ1-1, with TRBD1 matching 11 bases. Trimming at V came to 2 bases and at J to 0 bases, leaving 5 bases not matched to a gene. CDR1 SGHAT and CDR2 FQDESV come from the germline V gene (reference sequence). The CDR3 has 17 amino acids.

The gene calls are TRBV19 and TRBJ1-5, with D maybe TRBD1 (5 bases). The V gene's germline CDR1 is LNHDA and CDR2 SQIVND (reference sequence). The CDR3 has 16 amino acids. Trimming took off 5 bases at V and 1 base at J, with 15 bases between the two ends. The CDR3 region is CASSEYGTQSNQPQHF. CDR3 coding DNA: TGTGCCAGTAGTGAATACGGGACCCAGAGCAATCAGCCCCAGCATTTT.

This chain links TRBV7-2 with TRBJ1-2, with D uncertain. The CDR3 extends over 14 amino acids. The germline gives CDR1 SGHTA, CDR2 FQGNSA. Trimming removed 5 bases at V and 4 bases at J, with 14 bases between. CDR3 protein: CASSPALNPYGYTF. The CDR3 DNA reads as TGTGCCAGCAGCCCGGCATTGAATCCCTATGGCTACACCTTC.

Comments on this clone: This CDR3 is also generated by other DNA sequences in the sample. The V call is TRBV15, the J call TRBJ1-5; D gene ambiguous. The V gene's germline CDR1 is LNHNV and CDR2 YYDKDF (reference sequence). The V end was cut by 1 base, the J end by 0 bases, with 4 bases between. The CDR3 loop spans 14 amino acids. This CDR3 reads CATSRADSNQPQHF. DNA for the CDR3: TGTGCCACCAGCAGAGCAGATAGCAATCAGCCCCAGCATTTT.

The J gene is TRBJ1-1, the V gene TRBV29-1, with D uncertain. With 4 bases removed from V and 8 bases from J, the gap between germline ends came to 14 bases. This CDR3 spans 12 amino acids. The V gene's germline CDR1 is SQVTM and CDR2 ANQGSEA. The CDR3 nucleotides read TGCAGCGTTGTCGGTCAGCATAAAGAAGCTTTCTTT. It yields the protein CSVVGQHKEAFF.